A selection of T cell receptor beta chains follows, all from one sample in a study of identical twins. MiXCR was run by TCRdb on the 5' RACE reads, yielding one entry per CDR3 protein. In the table there are hundreds of thousands of distinct CDR3 sequences, 8.5% to 9.5% of which are singletons. This sample was shared with a second study, whose subject was yellow fever vaccine responses in identical twins.

Sequences were obtained from PBMCs. The receptors stem from a woman aged 18-29 years in good health. Both conserved end residues are part of each CDR3. Fields, in order: clone size, V gene, CDR3 protein. Clone size is shown for a subset of rows, as once, few, many or a class of expanded clone.

>many|TRBV7-2
CASSLVGGRVNEQFF
>many|TRBV15
CATSRASQGLGSTAFF
>few|TRBV29-1
CSAAFTDTQYF
>many|TRBV15
CATRRAGTDTQYF
>.|TRBV7-2
CASSKPSGGAVLGPQYF
>many|TRBV7-2
CASSPGFSSNQPQHF
>few|TRBV11-2
CASSHPRGGVPDTQYF
>.|TRBV6-5
CASSSQGKNEKLFF
>.|TRBV10-3
CAISESRPGGNTIYF
>few|TRBV2
CASSPGQGGRTQYF
>few|TRBV6-2/TRBV6-3
CASNNIAGANPAWYTGELFF
>.|TRBV27
CASMAAPGPTDTQYF
>few|TRBV7-2
CASSAGQGSSDTQYF
>.|TRBV5-1
CASRRGEQETQYF
>many|TRBV5-1
CASSPDLGGQPQHF
>.|TRBV14
CASRLTGVTDEQFF
>.|TRBV15
CATSDRGDTGELFF
>few|TRBV7-2
CASSSLTVNTGELFF
>few|TRBV5-1
CASSSMPGFQETQYF
>many|TRBV25-1
CASSESGSGIGSGELFF
>few|TRBV20-1
CSSRAGAIDTQYF
>.|TRBV6-1
CASMRTHTNTEAFF
>few|TRBV4-3
CASSQDIAGGDTQYF
>few|TRBV28
CASSGFKAQGTQYF
>few|TRBV28
CASSLGRSAELFF
>.|TRBV20-1
CSAREGWGTANYGYTF
>.|TRBV18
CASSPRPDAKYGETQYF
>.|TRBV12-3/TRBV12-4
CASSRTGGGNQPQHF
>many|TRBV27
CASSLNTGGSGANVLTF
>many|TRBV27
CASSLAGTRPRQYF
>.|TRBV18
CASSPGTGWQETQYF
>.|TRBV12-3/TRBV12-4
CASVVERGGELFF
>.|TRBV24-1
CATSEGRRFSYNEQFF
>few|TRBV20-1
CSARAASADTQYF